This TCR beta chain came from a study of shared clonotypes between healthy human individuals. Produced via immunoSEQ multiplex PCR; TCRdb's table is partial and in-frame only. The repertoire has around 200,000 clones, about 68% of them found once; the top ten carry 8.5% to 12%. A word on this clone: Its antigen is undetermined.

Overall study findings and caveats: A small donor pool kept down the genetic and exposure-history diversity that was represented. Sampling included only blood; tissue repertoires likely differ.

The source of this sequence is a young man in good health. Material: memory CD4+ T cells sorted from blood. The subset here: CD45RA-negative fraction.

CDR3 sequence (DNA): TGTGCCAGCAAATTGACAGACGCCTACGAGCAGTACTTC. Residues: CASKLTDAYEQYF. The chain is built from TRBV7-2 and TRBJ2-7, with D perhaps TRBD1 (5 bases). CDR1 and CDR2 (germline): SGHTA, FQGNSA. Trimming left V 7 bases short and J 2 bases short, with 12 bases between. The CDR3 runs to 13 residues.